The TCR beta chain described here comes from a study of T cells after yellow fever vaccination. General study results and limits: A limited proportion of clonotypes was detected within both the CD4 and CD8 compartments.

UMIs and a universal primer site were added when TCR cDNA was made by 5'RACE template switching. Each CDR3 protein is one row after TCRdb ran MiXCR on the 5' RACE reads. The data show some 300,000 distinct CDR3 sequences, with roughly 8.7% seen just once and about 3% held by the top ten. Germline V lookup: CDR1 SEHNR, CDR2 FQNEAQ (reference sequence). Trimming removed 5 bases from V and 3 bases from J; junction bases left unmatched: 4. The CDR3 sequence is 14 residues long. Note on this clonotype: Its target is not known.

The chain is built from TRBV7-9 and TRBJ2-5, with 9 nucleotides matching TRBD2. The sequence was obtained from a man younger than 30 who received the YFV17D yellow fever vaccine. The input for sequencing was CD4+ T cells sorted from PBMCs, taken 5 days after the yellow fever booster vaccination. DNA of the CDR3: TGTGCCAGCAGCCAGCCTAGCGGGGAAGAGACCCAGTACTTC. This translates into CASSQPSGEETQYF. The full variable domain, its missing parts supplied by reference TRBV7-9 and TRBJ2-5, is DTGVSQNPRHKITKRGQNVTFRCDPISEHNRLYWYRQTLGQGPEFLTYFQNEAQLEKSRLLSDRFSAERPKGSFSTLEIQRTEQGDSAMYLCASSQPSGEETQYFGPGTRLLVL.